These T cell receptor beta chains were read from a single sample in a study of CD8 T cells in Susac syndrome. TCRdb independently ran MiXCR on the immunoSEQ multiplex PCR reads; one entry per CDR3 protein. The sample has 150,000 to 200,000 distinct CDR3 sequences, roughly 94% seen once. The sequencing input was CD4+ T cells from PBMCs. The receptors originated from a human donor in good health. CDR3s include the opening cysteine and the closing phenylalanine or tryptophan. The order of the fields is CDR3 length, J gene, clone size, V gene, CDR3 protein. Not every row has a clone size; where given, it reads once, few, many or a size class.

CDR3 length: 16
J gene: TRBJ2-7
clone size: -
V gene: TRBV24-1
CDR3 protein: CATSDLSAGDSYEQYF

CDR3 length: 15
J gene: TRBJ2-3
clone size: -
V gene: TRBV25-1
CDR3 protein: CASSANRIVADTQYF

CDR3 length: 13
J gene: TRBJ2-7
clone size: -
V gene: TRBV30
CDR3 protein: CAWSVGLSYEQYF

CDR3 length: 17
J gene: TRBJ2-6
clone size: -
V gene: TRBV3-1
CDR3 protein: CASSHGTGTSGANVLTF

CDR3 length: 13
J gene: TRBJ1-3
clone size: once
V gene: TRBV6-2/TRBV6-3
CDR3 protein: CASSTGRGNTIYF

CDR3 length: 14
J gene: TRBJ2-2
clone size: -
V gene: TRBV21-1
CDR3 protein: CASSNGGLTGELFF

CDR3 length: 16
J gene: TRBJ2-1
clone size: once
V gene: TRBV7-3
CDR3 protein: CASSLSLPGSSNEQFF

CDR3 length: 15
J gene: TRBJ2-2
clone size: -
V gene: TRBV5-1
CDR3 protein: CASSVDRAYPGELFF

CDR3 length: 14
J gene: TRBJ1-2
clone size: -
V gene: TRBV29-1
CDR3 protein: CSVEETDPNYGYTF

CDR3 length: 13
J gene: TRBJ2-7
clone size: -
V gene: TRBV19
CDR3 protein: CASSRRQSYEQYF

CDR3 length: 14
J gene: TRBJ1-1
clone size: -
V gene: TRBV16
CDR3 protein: CASSQRTQYTEAFF

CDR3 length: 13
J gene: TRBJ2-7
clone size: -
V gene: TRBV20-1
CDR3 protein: CSAGTGSLYEQYF

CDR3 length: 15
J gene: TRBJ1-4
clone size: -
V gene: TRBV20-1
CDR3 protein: CSARVDGGTNEKLFF

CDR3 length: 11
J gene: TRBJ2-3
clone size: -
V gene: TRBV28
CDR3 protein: CASTDRDTQYF

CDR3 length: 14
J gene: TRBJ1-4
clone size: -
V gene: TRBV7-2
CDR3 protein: CASSFTGYKEKLFF

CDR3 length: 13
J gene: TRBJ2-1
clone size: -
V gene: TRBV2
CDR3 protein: CASSGYRGIEQFF

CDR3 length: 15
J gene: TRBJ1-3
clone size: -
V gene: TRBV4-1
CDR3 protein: CASSQDWGSGNTIYF

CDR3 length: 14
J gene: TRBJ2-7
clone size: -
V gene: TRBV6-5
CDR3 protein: CASSRQGKSYEQYF

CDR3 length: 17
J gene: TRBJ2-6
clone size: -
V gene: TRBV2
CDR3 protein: CASSLRAPLSGANVLTF

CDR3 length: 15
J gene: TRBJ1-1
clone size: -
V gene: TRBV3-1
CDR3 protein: CASSRNAGQNTEAFF

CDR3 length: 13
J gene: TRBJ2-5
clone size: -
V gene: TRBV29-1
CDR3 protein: CSVWDGVQETQYF

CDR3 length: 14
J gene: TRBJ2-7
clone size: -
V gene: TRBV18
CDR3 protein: CASSPQTGTYEQYF